One and the same sample provided the 13 T cell receptor beta chains below, sequenced in a study of shared clonotypes between healthy human individuals. Measured with immunoSEQ multiplex PCR; TCRdb has only the in-frame clones, and not every one. The table has about 690,000 clones, about 90% seen once. The material sequenced was memory CD8+ T cells from PBMCs. Subset meaning: CD45RO+ cells pooled with CCR7-negative TemRA cells. The receptors were sampled from a man aged 18 to 30 in good health. Some clones in this sample may be carry-over from other donors' samples.

The rearrangement joins TRBV27 to TRBJ2-7; 7 nucleotides agree with TRBD1. After removal of 2 bases from V and 3 bases from J, the junction contained 4 bases not matched to a gene. Germline V gene sequence: CDR1 MNHEY, CDR2 SMNVEV (reference sequence). The CDR3 is made up of 14 amino acids. The CDR3 region is CASSLRGLLYEQYF. The DNA of the CDR3 is TGTGCCAGCAGTTTAAGGGGGCTACTCTACGAGCAGTACTTC.

The chain recombines TRBV28 with TRBJ2-2; possibly TRBD1 for D (6 bases). The CDR3 spans 16 residues. Deletions cut 7 bases from V and 7 bases from J, with 22 bases between. CDR1 is MDHEN, CDR2 SYDVKM, per germline. CDR3 nucleotides: TGTGCCAGCAATATCAGGGGTATTAATTCGGGCGGGGAGCTGTTTTTT. This encodes CASNIRGINSGGELFF.

This clone was counted once. V gene TRBV13 combines with J gene TRBJ2-7, with a tentative D call TRBD1 (5 bases). This CDR3 is built from 13 residues. CDR1 and CDR2 from the germline V gene are PRHDT and FYEKMQ (reference sequence). Between the trimmed V and J ends, which lost 3 bases and 6 bases, there was a span of 12 bases. The CDR3 sequence is CASSFDSAREQYF. The CDR3 nucleotides are TGTGCCAGCAGCTTCGACAGTGCTCGCGAGCAGTACTTC. The entire variable domain, with the rest obtained from reference TRBV13 and TRBJ2-7, is as follows: AAGVIQSPRHLIKEKRETATLKCYPIPRHDTVYWYQQGPGQDPQFLISFYEKMQSDKGSIPDRFSAQQFSDYHSELNMSSLELGDSALYFCASSFDSAREQYFGPGTRLTVT.

A few counts support this clone. The gene calls are TRBV14 and TRBJ2-1; unclear D gene. V was cut by 4 bases and J by 2 bases, with 3 bases left in between. The CDR3 covers 12 residues. Germline CDR1 and CDR2: SGHDN and FVKESK. The CDR3 reads CASSPTYNEQFF. The CDR3 DNA reads as TGTGCCAGCAGCCCTACCTACAATGAGCAGTTCTTC.

The chain joins TRBV27 to TRBJ2-7, with D unresolved. CDR1 MNHEY and CDR2 SMNVEV come from the germline V gene (reference sequence). Trimming pared 7 bases from V and 0 bases from J, leaving 16 bases between. CDR3 size: 15 residues. The CDR3 reads CASMLRDRLSYEQYF. For the CDR3, the DNA is TGTGCCAGCATGTTACGAGACCGTCTCTCCTACGAGCAGTACTTC.

The chain couples TRBV27 to TRBJ2-1; 7 nucleotides align to TRBD2. The CDR3 totals 18 residues. The V and J ends lost 0 bases and 10 bases, in that order; junction bases with no gene match: 18. CDR1 and CDR2 (germline): MNHEY, SMNVEV (reference sequence). The CDR3 nucleotides read TGTGCCAGCAGTTTATCAGCGTCTCCGCGGGAGTTGTCGCCCGAGCAGTTCTTC. Amino acids: CASSLSASPRELSPEQFF.

A remark on this clone: The same CDR3 can be traced to other DNA sequences in this sample. This chain links TRBV27 with TRBJ2-7, with D unclear. CDR3 size: 13 residues. Germline CDR1 MNHEY, CDR2 SMNVEV (reference sequence). Trimming shortened V by 0 bases and J by 0 bases, and 3 bases separated the two germline ends. The chain's CDR3 is CASSLSLSYEQYF. The CDR3 DNA reads TGTGCCAGCAGTTTATCCCTCTCCTACGAGCAGTACTTC.

This chain joins TRBV9 and TRBJ2-2, with TRBD1 identical over 8 bases. Germline V gene data show CDR1 as SGDLS and CDR2 as YYNGEE. CDR3 length: 16 amino acids. The J segment lost 6 bases and the V segment lost 0 bases, leaving 7 bases of the junction unmatched. As DNA, the CDR3 is TGTGCCAGCAGCGTAGGACAGGGGTTCAGTTCCGGGGAGCTGTTTTTT. This sequence encodes CASSVGQGFSSGELFF. Using reference TRBV9 and TRBJ2-2 for the parts outside the CDR3, the full variable domain is DSGVTQTPKHLITATGQRVTLRCSPRSGDLSVYWYQQSLDQGLQFLIQYYNGEERAKGNILERFSAQQFPDLHSELNLSSLELGDSALYFCASSVGQGFSSGELFFGEGSRLTVL.

Written as DNA, the CDR3 is TGTGCCAGCAGCGGCGGGACAGGGGTAGGACCTTCCTACAATGAGCAGTTCTTC. Translation: CASSGGTGVGPSYNEQFF. The genes are TRBV13 and TRBJ2-1, with TRBD1 identical over 10 bases. This CDR3 has 18 amino acids. V lost 5 bases, J lost 1 base, and 11 bases stayed unmatched. Germline lookup yields CDR1 PRHDT and CDR2 FYEKMQ (reference sequence). Variable domain in full (rest from reference TRBV13 and TRBJ2-1): AAGVIQSPRHLIKEKRETATLKCYPIPRHDTVYWYQQGPGQDPQFLISFYEKMQSDKGSIPDRFSAQQFSDYHSELNMSSLELGDSALYFCASSGGTGVGPSYNEQFFGPGTRLTVL.

Only one count was recorded for this clone. V usage is TRBV6-1 and J usage is TRBJ1-2, with D possibly TRBD1 on 6 matching bases. The CDR3 is made up of 15 amino acids. Deletions cut 1 base from V and 0 bases from J, with 9 bases between. Germline CDR1 reads MNHNS; CDR2 reads SASEGT. For the CDR3, the DNA is TGTGCCAGCAGTGAAGGGACAGCCGCTAACTATGGCTACACCTTC. Protein sequence: CASSEGTAANYGYTF.

The rearrangement joins TRBV28 to TRBJ1-4; perhaps TRBD1 as D (5 bases). Germline V gene lookup returns CDR1 MDHEN and CDR2 SYDVKM. Between the trimmed V and J ends, which lost 1 base and 5 bases, there was a span of 11 bases. The CDR3 sequence is 15 residues long. The CDR3 DNA sequence: TGTGCCAGCAGTTTATTAAGGGGCTTAAATGAAAAACTGTTTTTT. Its protein product is CASSLLRGLNEKLFF.

J is TRBJ1-6 and V is TRBV28; D remains unclear. V was shortened by 3 bases and J by 0 bases, with 3 bases between the two germline ends. The V gene's germline CDR1 is MDHEN and CDR2 SYDVKM. The CDR3 runs to 14 residues. CDR3 sequence (DNA): TGTGCCAGCAGTTTGGGCTCCTATAATTCACCCCTCCACTTT. Amino acid sequence: CASSLGSYNSPLHF.

The rearrangement uses TRBV29-1 and TRBJ2-1; D uncertain. Per the germline V gene, CDR1 is SQVTM and CDR2 is ANQGSEA. This CDR3 is 14 amino acids long. Trimming left V 4 bases short and J 7 bases short, with 17 bases between. CDR3 bases: TGCAGCGTTGTGTACTCCGAAATTCCGAATGAGCAGTTCTTC. This translates into CSVVYSEIPNEQFF.